This T cell receptor beta chain was captured in a study of blood T cell repertoires in COVID-19. Across the study: Donors in the United States, Italy and Spain gave samples during acute or convalescent COVID-19. The analysed material was cDNA or gDNA that came from T cells, B-cell-depleted T cells, or PBMCs.

Seattle patients were enrolled during active infection and followed longitudinally. The CDR3 covers 15 residues. CDR1 SEHNR and CDR2 FQNEAQ come from the germline V gene (reference sequence). The V gene lost 5 bases and the J gene lost 8 bases, with 19 bases spanning the gap. Methods used by the authors: Scientists estimated how many nucleated cells there were by amplifying reference gene primers. The repertoire was sequenced with immunoSEQ multiplex PCR; TCRdb's copy has only in-frame clones and lacks some. V, J and clone size are those of that table, while D and trimming were read from the DNA. This table has over 250,000 clones, around 84% appearing once.

The chain has TRBV7-9 and TRBJ2-4; the D gene is possibly TRBD2 (6 bases). The source is a human donor with COVID-19, enrolled during active disease. The donor label of this sample is uncertain. The sample taken for sequencing was peripheral blood. CDR3 residues: CASSLLVGGEDIQYF. DNA of the CDR3: TGTGCCAGCAGCCTACTCGTGGGGGGTGAAGACATTCAGTACTTC.